This paragraph reports one T cell receptor beta chain. Multiplex touch-down PCR with TRB-A/B primers amplified rearranged V-D-J TRB sequences. TCRdb ran MiXCR on the multiplex PCR reads and lists one entry per CDR3 protein. The sample yields approximately 11,000 distinct CDR3 sequences, approximately 32% seen once. The length of the CDR3 is 17 residues. V lost 2 bases and J lost 6; bases outside the gene matches: 12. Germline V gives CDR1 ENHRY, CDR2 SYGVKD. Amplification of TCR beta used genomic DNA extracted from peripheral blood. This sample stems from a study of T cell repertoires in aging, cancer and after chemotherapy. Study context: Healthy donor repertoires were recorded over several months to years and showed clear clonal overlap.

The chain combines TRBV10-3 with TRBJ2-5, with 10 positions matching TRBD2. Sequencing used blood. This receptor was identified in a human donor in good health. The donor label of this sample is uncertain. CDR3 in amino acids: CAISEGRAGGPGKTQYF. The CDR3 DNA reads TGTGCCATCAGTGAGGGTCGAGCGGGAGGGCCGGGGAAGACCCAGTACTTC.